Below are 19 T cell receptor beta chains sequenced from a single sample in a study of immune cell composition in non-small cell lung cancer. The assay was immunoSEQ multiplex PCR, and TCRdb's table has in-frame clones only and misses some. The repertoire consists of about 5,000 clones, with 75% to 85% occurring once and the leading ten covering around 17%. Material for sequencing was lung tumor tissue. The receptors shown here come from a human donor with non-small cell lung cancer.

The chain employs TRBV15 and TRBJ1-2; D is perhaps TRBD1 (5 bases). The CDR3 has 18 amino acids. CDR1 and CDR2 from the germline V gene are LNHNV and YYDKDF (reference sequence). V was pared by 1 base and J by 4 bases, with 22 bases between. CDR3 sequence: CATSRGHPGGAGGYGYTF. Here the CDR3 DNA reads TGTGCCACCAGCAGAGGTCACCCCGGAGGGGCCGGGGGCTATGGCTACACCTTC.

The chain employs TRBV28 and TRBJ2-2, with 8 positions matching TRBD1. The germline gives CDR1 MDHEN, CDR2 SYDVKM. Trimming took 5 bases from V and 3 from J; bases not matched to a gene: 8. This CDR3 spans 16 amino acids. CDR3 residues: CASSPRTGFDTGELFF. For the CDR3, the DNA is TGTGCCAGCAGTCCCCGGACAGGGTTTGACACCGGGGAGCTGTTTTTT.

Details on this clone: The germline gene is not matched at one end of the junction; a read error may be the cause. The chain is built from TRBV7-7 and TRBJ1-1; no reliable D call. The CDR3 is 13 amino acids. Germline V CDR1 and CDR2: SSHAT, FNYEAQ (reference sequence). In nucleotides, the CDR3 is TGTGCTAGCAGCTTAGACACGAACACTGAAGCTTTCTTT. This gives the protein CASSLDTNTEAFF.

The CDR3 DNA reads TGTGCCAGCAGCTATCGGACTAGCGGGAAGGTCGAGCAGTACTTC. It encodes CASSYRTSGKVEQYF. The chain joins TRBV7-8 to TRBJ2-7, with 12 positions matching TRBD2. The V segment lost 4 bases and the J segment 6 bases; nucleotides outside the gene matches: 7. Germline V gene lookup returns CDR1 SGHVS and CDR2 FQNEAQ. CDR3 length equals 15 residues.

The genes are TRBV27 and TRBJ1-2, with a tentative D call TRBD1 (6 bases). This CDR3 spans 12 amino acids. The germline V gene encodes CDR1 MNHEY and CDR2 SMNVEV (reference sequence). V was pared by 5 bases and J by 5 bases, with 9 bases between. CDR3 protein: CASSPTGYGYTF. The CDR3, as DNA: TGTGCCAGCAGTCCTACAGGGTATGGCTACACCTTC.

This chain links TRBV5-1 with TRBJ2-5, with 8 nucleotides matching TRBD2. With V trimmed by 3 bases and J by 0 bases, 10 bases remained unmatched. Germline values: CDR1 SGHRS, CDR2 YFSETQ. The CDR3 covers 17 residues. The CDR3 spells CASSSRSSGGNQETQYF. The CDR3 DNA sequence: TGCGCCAGCAGCTCTCGTTCGAGCGGGGGTAACCAAGAGACCCAGTACTTC.

The V gene is TRBV29-1, the J gene TRBJ2-7, with D tentatively TRBD2 (6 bases). Germline-derived CDR1 and CDR2 are SQVTM and ANQGSEA. This CDR3 region has 13 residues. V lost 7 bases, J lost 3 bases, and 16 bases lay in between. The CDR3 DNA reads TGCAGCGCCCAGGAGGGCCTCTTCTACGAGCAGTACTTC. Translated: CSAQEGLFYEQYF.

Here the CDR3 DNA reads TGTGCCAGCAGTGAAGAATACGGCCAGACGGGATATAGCAATCAGCCCCAGCATTTT. It yields the protein CASSEEYGQTGYSNQPQHF. This chain links TRBV2 with TRBJ1-5; the D is unclear. Germline V gene sequence: CDR1 SNHLY, CDR2 FYNNEI. This CDR3 is built from 19 residues. V was cut by 1 base and J by 0 bases, with 19 bases left in between.

The chain links TRBV28 to TRBJ1-2; D is ambiguous. Trimming left V 3 bases short and J 3 bases short, with 23 bases between. The CDR3 runs 18 residues. Germline V lookup: CDR1 MDHEN, CDR2 SYDVKM. CDR3 region: CASSLAHSTVVVHYGYTF. In DNA, the CDR3 is TGTGCCAGCAGTTTGGCCCACTCCACAGTTGTCGTGCACTATGGCTACACCTTC.

The chain has TRBV19 and TRBJ1-1, with D hard to call. The V and J ends lost 3 bases and 1 base respectively, with 9 bases between them. CDR3 length: 14 amino acids. CDR1 and CDR2 (germline): LNHDA, SQIVND (reference sequence). CDR3 sequence (DNA): TGTGCCAGTAGTATGAACAGCCAGAACACTGAAGCTTTCTTT. This codes for CASSMNSQNTEAFF.

The rearrangement uses TRBV30 and TRBJ2-3; TRBD2 is a possible D gene (5 bases). V was pared by 3 bases and J by 4 bases, with 11 bases between. The CDR3 is 13 residues long. The germline V gene has CDR1 GTSNPN and CDR2 SVGIG (reference sequence). CDR3 protein: CAWSLYSADTQYF. The CDR3 DNA follows: TGTGCCTGGAGCCTATATAGCGCAGATACGCAGTATTTT.

This chain joins TRBV4-3 and TRBJ2-7; tentative D call: TRBD1 (5 bases). Germline lookup yields CDR1 LGHNA and CDR2 YSLEER. V lost 1 base and J 6 bases, leaving 13 bases between the germline ends. The CDR3 runs 14 residues. The CDR3 reads CASSQVRDGREQYF. CDR3 nucleotides: TGCGCCAGCAGCCAAGTCAGGGATGGGCGCGAGCAGTACTTC.

The chain has TRBV6-1 and TRBJ1-2; 7 bases are a match to TRBD1. Germline V gene data show CDR1 as MNHNS and CDR2 as SASEGT. The CDR3 runs 15 residues. V was clipped by 4 bases and J by 2 bases; unmatched bases: 7. The CDR3 here is CASSGLGQLNYGYTF. The CDR3 DNA is TGTGCCAGCAGTGGACTGGGACAGTTAAACTATGGCTACACCTTC.

The rearrangement joins TRBV6-1 to TRBJ2-7, with D tentatively TRBD2 (6 bases). CDR1 and CDR2 (germline): MNHNS, SASEGT. The CDR3 runs 13 residues. With 10 bases removed from V and 5 bases from J, the gap between germline ends came to 18 bases. The CDR3 sequence: CATGWSSDNEQYF. CDR3 DNA sequence: TGTGCCACAGGTTGGTCTAGCGACAACGAGCAGTACTTC.

The rearrangement links TRBV19 to TRBJ1-6; D is ambiguous. The CDR3 loop spans 15 amino acids. CDR1 and CDR2 (germline): LNHDA, SQIVND (reference sequence). The V end lost 5 bases, the J end lost 6 bases, and 14 bases lay between the germline ends. CDR3 sequence (DNA): TGTGCCAGTAGTTCACCCGGGGTCTCTAATTCACCCCTCCACTTT. Protein: CASSSPGVSNSPLHF.

This clone was seen just once. The chain is built from TRBV5-1 and TRBJ2-3; 9 positions match TRBD1. With V trimmed by 4 bases and J by 1 base, 4 bases remained unmatched. This CDR3 is 15 amino acids long. CDR1 SGHRS and CDR2 YFSETQ come from the germline V gene. CDR3 bases: TGCGCCAGCAGCACGACAGGGGGTCGCACAGATACGCAGTATTTT. It yields the protein CASSTTGGRTDTQYF. The whole variable domain, remainder taken from reference TRBV5-1 and TRBJ2-3, is KAGVTQTPRYLIKTRGQQVTLSCSPISGHRSVSWYQQTPGQGLQFLFEYFSETQRNKGNFPGRFSGRQFSNSRSEMNVSTLELGDSALYLCASSTTGGRTDTQYFGPGTRLTVL.

The V gene is TRBV7-9, the J gene TRBJ1-1; maybe TRBD1 (6 bases). The CDR3 consists of 12 residues. Trimming stripped 5 bases from V and 9 bases from J, with 13 bases between. Germline V gene lookup returns CDR1 SEHNR and CDR2 FQNEAQ (reference sequence). The CDR3 is CASSPPGGQAFF. DNA of the CDR3: TGTGCCAGCAGCCCTCCGGGGGGGCAAGCTTTCTTT.

The chain employs TRBV11-2 and TRBJ2-3; D is perhaps TRBD2 (6 bases). The CDR3 contains 14 residues. Trimming shortened V by 4 bases and J by 10 bases, and 18 bases separated the two germline ends. CDR1 SGHAT and CDR2 FQNNGV come from the germline V gene. The CDR3 region is CASSSNPGGYAQYF. The CDR3 nucleotides are TGTGCCAGCAGCTCTAACCCCGGAGGGTATGCGCAGTATTTT.

The rearrangement links TRBV6-6 to TRBJ1-4; maybe TRBD1 (5 bases). CDR3 size: 15 residues. The germline V gene has CDR1 MNHNY and CDR2 SVGAGI (reference sequence). V lost 7 bases and J 2 bases, leaving 14 bases between the germline ends. In DNA form, the CDR3 reads TGTGCCAGCAACTACTGGGGGGGGACTAATGAAAAACTGTTTTTT. The encoded protein is CASNYWGGTNEKLFF.